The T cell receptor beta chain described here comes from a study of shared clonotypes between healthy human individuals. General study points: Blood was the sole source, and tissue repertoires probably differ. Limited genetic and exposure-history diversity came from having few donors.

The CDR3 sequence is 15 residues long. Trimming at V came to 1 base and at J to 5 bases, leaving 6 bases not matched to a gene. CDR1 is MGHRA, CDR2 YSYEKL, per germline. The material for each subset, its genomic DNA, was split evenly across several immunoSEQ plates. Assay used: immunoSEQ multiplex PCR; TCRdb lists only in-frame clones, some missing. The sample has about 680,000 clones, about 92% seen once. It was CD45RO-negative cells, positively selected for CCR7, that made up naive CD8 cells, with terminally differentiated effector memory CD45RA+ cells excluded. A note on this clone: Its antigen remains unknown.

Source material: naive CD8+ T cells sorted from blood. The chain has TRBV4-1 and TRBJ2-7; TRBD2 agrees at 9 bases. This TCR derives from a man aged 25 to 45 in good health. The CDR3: CASSQVAGGGDEQYF. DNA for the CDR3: TGCGCCAGCAGCCAAGTGGCGGGAGGGGGGGACGAGCAGTACTTC.